These 26 T cell receptor beta chains were all obtained from the same sample, sequenced in a study of molecular identifiers for immune sequencing clone quantification (dated by TCRdb to between 2018 and 2020). The library was obtained by PCR. The reads were generated on a NextSeq 500. The raw public data were reprocessed by TCRdb itself: fastp quality trimming at Q25, MiXCR clonotype calling, in-frame beta chains only. Every CDR3 protein is listed once, alongside the most common genes and DNA of its rows. A total of approximately 97,000 distinct CDR3 sequences appear in this sample, approximately 24% of them only once. 0.85% to 0.95% of the sample goes to the ten largest clones. Source material: naive CD8+ T cells from blood, with Jurkat cell RNA spiked in. The cell subset or site label of this sample denotes: FACS-sorted CD8+CD4-CCR7+CD45RA+ naive T cells. The source is a human donor in good health. Some libraries in this study had Jurkat cell RNA spiked in.

Comment on this clonotype: Given a much more abundant clone one base away, this may be a read error. The gene calls are TRBV27 and TRBJ2-2; the D gene is possibly TRBD2 (5 bases). CDR3 length: 15 residues. Germline-derived CDR1 and CDR2 are MNHEY and SMNVEV (reference sequence). CDR3 in amino acids: CASSLWSTNTGEPFF. The CDR3 nucleotides are TGTGCCAGCAGTTTATGGAGCACGAACACCGGGGAGCCGTTTTTT.

This clonotype was detected only a few times. A much bigger clone sits one base away, suggesting this may be a read error. The J gene is TRBJ2-2, the V gene TRBV5-6, with TRBD1 as a possible D gene (5 bases). This CDR3 is built from 14 residues. The germline V and J ends were trimmed by 4 bases and 7 bases, with 14 bases remaining between them. Germline CDR1 reads SGHDT; CDR2 reads YYEEEE. CDR3 sequence (DNA): TGTGCCAGCAGCACAGGTTACGGCGTCGGGGAGCTGTTTTTT. It codes for CASSTGYGVGELFF.

About this clonotype: A much larger clone differs by one base, so this may be a read error. The genes are TRBV30 and TRBJ1-1; perhaps TRBD1 as D (6 bases). V was shortened by 5 bases and J by 5 bases, with 18 bases between the two germline ends. CDR3 length equals 14 residues. The V gene's germline CDR1 is GTSNPN and CDR2 SVGIG (reference sequence). The CDR3 loop is CAWAEPTGFTEAFF. As DNA, the CDR3 is TGTGCCTGGGCGGAGCCAACAGGGTTTACTGAAGCTTTCTTT.

On this clonotype: A clone one base away is much larger, so this may be a read error. The chain combines TRBV5-1 with TRBJ2-7; weak D call: TRBD1 (6 bases). The CDR3 consists of 13 residues. Between the trimmed V and J ends, which lost 4 bases and 5 bases, there was a span of 13 bases. Germline V lookup: CDR1 SGHRS, CDR2 YFSETQ. The CDR3: CASSETGPNEQYF. For the CDR3, the DNA is TGCGCCAGCAGCGAGACAGGTCCCAACGAGCAGTACTTC.

This clonotype was picked up many times. CDR3 loop: CASARAREKLFF. The CDR3 region has the DNA TGTGCCAGCGCGAGGGCAAGGGAAAAACTGTTTTTT. The rearrangement uses TRBV6-5 and TRBJ1-4; D unclear. V gave up 8 bases and J gave up 8 bases, with 12 bases separating them. The CDR3 covers 12 residues. Germline CDR1 and CDR2: MNHEY and SVGAGI.

Regarding this clonotype: Being one base from a much bigger clone, this may be a read error. The rearrangement joins TRBV27 to TRBJ2-6, with a tentative D call TRBD1 (6 bases). CDR3 size: 15 residues. Germline CDR1 is MNHEY and CDR2 is SMNVEV (reference sequence). Trimming removed 5 bases at V and 2 bases at J, with 10 bases between. The CDR3 sequence is CASSKRDTGANVLTF. As DNA, the CDR3 is TGTGCCAGCAGTAAGAGGGACACTGGGGCCAACGTCCTGACTTTC.

Only a few counts were recorded for this clonotype. A read error may be the cause here, since a much bigger clone is one base away. CDR3 nucleotides: TGTGCCGGCAGCCAAGATGCCTACGAGCAGTACTTC. Translating gives CAGSQDAYEQYF. The chain couples TRBV4-2 to TRBJ2-7, with D uncertain. The CDR3 has 12 amino acids. Germline V gives CDR1 LGHNA, CDR2 YNFKEQ.

A few counts support this clonotype. The V gene is TRBV4-1, the J gene TRBJ1-5, with 9 bases that match TRBD1. Unmatched junction bases numbered 5, after V lost 4 bases and J lost 4 bases. Per germline, CDR1 MGHRA and CDR2 YSYEKL. The CDR3 runs to 15 residues. The CDR3 nucleotides read TGCGCCAGCAGCCTATCGGACAGGGGAAATCAGCCCCAGCATTTT. Encoded protein: CASSLSDRGNQPQHF.

Only a few counts were recorded for this clonotype. This chain uses TRBV7-9 with TRBJ1-1; perhaps TRBD1 as D (6 bases). The CDR3 contains 16 residues. With 2 bases removed from V and 1 base from J, the gap between germline ends came to 14 bases. Germline V gene data show CDR1 as SEHNR and CDR2 as FQNEAQ (reference sequence). The CDR3 coding sequence is TGTGCCAGCAGCTTAATCCGTGGGGGGGCGAACACTGAAGCTTTCTTT. This codes for CASSLIRGGANTEAFF.

This clonotype was seen only a few times. The gene calls are TRBV11-2 and TRBJ2-1; 9 bases fit TRBD1. V was clipped by 5 bases and J by 6 bases; unmatched bases: 5. The CDR3 consists of 14 residues. The germline gives CDR1 SGHAT, CDR2 FQNNGV. The CDR3 nucleotides are TGTGCCAGCAGCATAGGGACAGGGAGCAATGAGCAGTTCTTC. As protein: CASSIGTGSNEQFF.

A remark on this clonotype: A much larger clone lies a single base off, so this may be a read error. J is TRBJ2-6 and V is TRBV3-1; D is unresolved. The V gene lost 4 bases and the J gene lost 0 bases, with 10 bases spanning the gap. The CDR3 is 16 residues long. The germline CDR1 and CDR2 sequences are LGHDT and YNNKEL (reference sequence). The CDR3 spells CASSREGYSGANVLTF. The DNA of the CDR3 is TGTGCCAGCAGCCGAGAAGGTTACTCTGGGGCCAACGTCCTGACTTTC.

This clonotype was detected many times. CDR3 sequence reads: CASSPGRTGPRTEAFF. The CDR3 DNA reads TGCGCCAGCAGCCCAGGACGGACAGGCCCGAGGACTGAAGCTTTCTTT. This chain joins TRBV5-1 and TRBJ1-1; 7 bases are shared with TRBD1. Per the germline V gene, CDR1 is SGHRS and CDR2 is YFSETQ. The CDR3 covers 16 residues. V shed 4 bases, J shed 5 bases, and the junction held 14 bases outside the gene matches.

The V call is TRBV23-1, the J call TRBJ2-7; 9 bases are a match to TRBD2. TRBV23-1 is labeled an ORF, and its function is uncertain. V gave up 2 bases and J gave up 2 bases; unmatched junction bases: 16. This CDR3 has 19 amino acids. DNA of the CDR3: TGCGCCAGCAGTCAAGTCGGCGGCGGGAGGGCCAAACGAACCTACGAGCAGTACGTC. This sequence encodes CASSQVGGGRAKRTYEQYV.

This clonotype was picked up many times. The chain employs TRBV7-9 and TRBJ1-4; no definite D call. The CDR3 covers 14 residues. Deletions cut 1 base from V and 7 bases from J, with 10 bases between. CDR1 SEHNR and CDR2 FQNEAQ come from the germline V gene (reference sequence). CDR3: CASSLGTWSEKLFF. The DNA for the CDR3 is TGTGCCAGCAGCTTAGGCACTTGGAGTGAAAAACTGTTTTTT. Filled out from reference TRBV7-9 and TRBJ1-4, the complete variable domain reads DTGVSQNPRHKITKRGQNVTFRCDPISEHNRLYWYRQTLGQGPEFLTYFQNEAQLEKSRLLSDRFSAERPKGSFSTLEIQRTEQGDSAMYLCASSLGTWSEKLFFGSGTQLSVL.

This clonotype was counted many times. The chain is built from TRBV29-1 and TRBJ2-3; 13 bases are a match to TRBD2. The CDR3 spans 15 residues. CDR1 is SQVTM and CDR2 is ANQGSEA in the germline V gene. The junction had 1 base not matched to a gene; V was cut back by 1 base and J by 3 bases. CDR3 in amino acids: CSVEGTSGGTDTQYF. The CDR3, as DNA: TGCAGCGTTGAAGGGACTAGCGGGGGAACAGATACGCAGTATTTT.

This clonotype came up many times. The V call is TRBV15, the J call TRBJ1-1; possibly TRBD1 for D (5 bases). There are 14 residues in the CDR3. Germline V gene lookup returns CDR1 LNHNV and CDR2 YYDKDF (reference sequence). Trimming removed 5 bases at V and 5 bases at J, with 15 bases between. DNA of the CDR3: TGTGCCACCAGCGATCAGGGCTTCTGGACTGAAGCTTTCTTT. This encodes CATSDQGFWTEAFF.

Note on this clonotype: The junction does not match germline at one end; this may be a read error. This chain uses TRBV6-5 with TRBJ2-7; possible D gene TRBD1, 6 bases. This CDR3 has 14 residues. Germline V CDR1 and CDR2: MNHEY, SVGAGI. The CDR3: CASSYGGSTYAPSF. In DNA form, the CDR3 reads TGTGCCAGCAGTTACGGGGGCAGTACCTACGCGCCGTCCTTC.

As regards this clonotype: One end of the junction fails to match germline, which may point to a read error. The rearrangement uses TRBV14 and TRBJ2-1, with D possibly matching TRBD1 (6 bases). The germline gives CDR1 SGHDN, CDR2 FVKESK. CDR3 length equals 14 residues. The CDR3 here is CASSPTGTYNEQLF. The CDR3 DNA follows: TGTGCCAGCAGCCCCACAGGGACCTACAATGAGCAGCTCTTC.

Details on this clonotype: A read error may be the cause here, since a much bigger clone is one base away. The rearrangement uses TRBV19 and TRBJ2-7; D possibly corresponds to TRBD1 (6 bases). This CDR3 region has 14 residues. Germline V CDR1 and CDR2: LNHDA, SQIVND (reference sequence). The V end was cut by 4 bases, the J end by 3 bases, with 13 bases between. As DNA, the CDR3 is TGTGCCAGTAGTACCGGACAGAGTTACTACGAGCAGTACTTC. Translated, it gives CASSTGQSYYEQYF.

Many counts were recorded for this clonotype. The genes are TRBV9 and TRBJ2-3; a possible D gene is TRBD2 (5 bases). This CDR3 contains 16 residues. Per germline, CDR1 SGDLS and CDR2 YYNGEE. Trimming removed 0 bases at V and 4 bases at J, with 15 bases between. CDR3 sequence reads: CASSVELALRSDTQYF. CDR3 in DNA: TGTGCCAGCAGCGTAGAGTTAGCGCTCAGATCAGATACGCAGTATTTT.

This clonotype has ten or more counts. The chain employs TRBV7-6 and TRBJ2-3; TRBD2 aligns across 8 bases. Trimming removed 5 bases from V and 7 bases from J; junction bases left unmatched: 8. Germline loops: CDR1 SGHVS, CDR2 FNYEAQ. The CDR3 totals 14 residues. In DNA, the CDR3 is TGTGCCAGCAGCCCCGGACTAGCTTTGAATACGCAGTATTTT. This codes for CASSPGLALNTQYF.

This clonotype was recorded at least ten times. CDR3 protein: CSVSLSGANVLTF. The CDR3 DNA is TGCAGCGTTAGTTTATCTGGGGCCAACGTCCTGACTTTC. V usage is TRBV29-1 and J usage is TRBJ2-6; D is undetermined. The CDR3 contains 13 residues. Germline V gene lookup returns CDR1 SQVTM and CDR2 ANQGSEA. The germline V and J ends were trimmed by 5 bases and 1 base, with 6 bases remaining between them.

V and J are TRBV27 and TRBJ2-3; D is undetermined. The germline CDR1 and CDR2 sequences are MNHEY and SMNVEV (reference sequence). The CDR3 sequence is 16 residues long. The V gene lost 6 bases and the J gene lost 4 bases, with 20 bases spanning the gap. The DNA of the CDR3 is TGTGCCAGCAGCCCGGTGAATCCGGAATTAGCAGATACGCAGTATTTT. It is translated as CASSPVNPELADTQYF.

With regard to this clonotype: No conserved phenylalanine or tryptophan ends this CDR3, so it is likely a read error. The J gene is TRBJ2-3, the V gene TRBV19; 7 bases map to TRBD2. V trimming: 4 bases; J trimming: 3 bases; junction bases outside the gene matches: 4. CDR1 LNHDA and CDR2 SQIVND come from the germline V gene (reference sequence). This CDR3 is built from 14 residues. Here the CDR3 DNA reads TGTGCCAGTAGTACGTTGGGAGGGACAGATACGCAGTATCTT. Protein: CASSTLGGTDTQYL.

In regard to this clonotype: Just one base apart from a much larger clone, this may be a read error. The CDR3, as DNA: TGTGCCAGCAGCTTGGGGTCCGATGAGACCCAGTACTTC. The encoded protein is CASSLGSDETQYF. This chain links TRBV5-3 with TRBJ2-5; D gene unclear. TRBV5-3 is assigned to the ORF class and has an uncertain function. The CDR3 loop spans 13 amino acids.

Note on this clonotype: This sequence may be a read error, since a much larger clone differs from it by one base. In this CDR3 the conserved last residue, phenylalanine or tryptophan, is missing, so a read error is likely. The chain joins TRBV3-1 to TRBJ1-2; unclear D gene. Trimming shortened V by 5 bases and J by 10 bases, and 11 bases separated the two germline ends. This CDR3 region has 11 residues. Germline V gene lookup returns CDR1 LGHDT and CDR2 YNNKEL (reference sequence). CDR3 nucleotide sequence: TGTGCCAGCAGCAAGGAGGGTTTCTACACCCTC. Amino acids: CASSKEGFYTL.